The entry that follows covers one T cell receptor (beta chain) sequence. The CDR3 has 18 amino acids. Germline-derived CDR1 and CDR2 are SGHRS and YFSETQ. Between the trimmed V and J ends, which lost 4 bases and 8 bases, there was a span of 29 bases. In the study's own analysis: Nucleated cell counts were estimated from reference gene primer amplification. Sequenced by immunoSEQ multiplex PCR; TCRdb stores in-frame clones only, minus some. V and J calls and clone size follow that table, whereas D and trimming were derived from the DNA. The sample has around 140,000 clones, about nine tenths seen once. This entry comes from a study of blood T cell repertoires in COVID-19. Overall study context: Samples came from the United States, Italy and Spain, spanning acute and convalescent COVID-19. The analysed material was cDNA or gDNA that came from T cells, B-cell-depleted T cells, or PBMCs.

Participants had their cohort set by participant-reported clinical history. Sequences were obtained from PBMCs or T cells enriched from blood (not recorded which). The receptor was derived from a man over 45 who had recovered from COVID-19. The genes are TRBV5-1 and TRBJ2-3; TRBD1 might be the D (7 bases). As DNA, the CDR3 is TGCGCCAGCAGCCTGCTCGGGAGAAGAAAGGGGGCCTCAGGTACGCAGTATTTT. It is translated as CASSLLGRRKGASGTQYF.